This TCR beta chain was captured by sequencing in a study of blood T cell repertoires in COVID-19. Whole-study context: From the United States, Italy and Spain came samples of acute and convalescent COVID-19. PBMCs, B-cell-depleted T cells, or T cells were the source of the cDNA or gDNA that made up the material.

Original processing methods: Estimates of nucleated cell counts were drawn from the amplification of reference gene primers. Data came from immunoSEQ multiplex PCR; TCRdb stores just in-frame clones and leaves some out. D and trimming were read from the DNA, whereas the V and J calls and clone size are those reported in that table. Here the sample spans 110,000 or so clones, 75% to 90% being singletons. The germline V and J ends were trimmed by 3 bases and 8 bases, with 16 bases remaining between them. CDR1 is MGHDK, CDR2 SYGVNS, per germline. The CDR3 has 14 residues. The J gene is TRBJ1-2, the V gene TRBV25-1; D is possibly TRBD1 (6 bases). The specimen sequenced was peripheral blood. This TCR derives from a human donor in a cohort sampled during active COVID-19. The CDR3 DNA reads TGTGCCAGCAGTGACTCGCCCCACAGGGTCGGCTACACCTTC. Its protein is CASSDSPHRVGYTF.